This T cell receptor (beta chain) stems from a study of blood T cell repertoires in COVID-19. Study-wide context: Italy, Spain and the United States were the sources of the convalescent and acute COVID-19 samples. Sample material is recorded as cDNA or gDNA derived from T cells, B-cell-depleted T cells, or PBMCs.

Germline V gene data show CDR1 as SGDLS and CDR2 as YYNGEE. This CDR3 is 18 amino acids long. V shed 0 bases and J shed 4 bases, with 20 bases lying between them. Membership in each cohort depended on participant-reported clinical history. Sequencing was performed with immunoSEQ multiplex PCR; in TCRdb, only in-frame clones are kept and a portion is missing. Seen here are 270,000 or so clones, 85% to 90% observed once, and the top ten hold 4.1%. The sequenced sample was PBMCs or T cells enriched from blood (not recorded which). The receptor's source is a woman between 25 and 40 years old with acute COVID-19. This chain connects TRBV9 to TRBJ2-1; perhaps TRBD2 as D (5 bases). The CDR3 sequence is CASSVDPEGSGFYNEQFF. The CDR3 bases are TGTGCCAGCAGCGTAGACCCAGAGGGCTCCGGGTTTTACAATGAGCAGTTCTTC. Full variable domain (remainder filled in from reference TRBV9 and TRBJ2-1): DSGVTQTPKHLITATGQRVTLRCSPRSGDLSVYWYQQSLDQGLQFLIQYYNGEERAKGNILERFSAQQFPDLHSELNLSSLELGDSALYFCASSVDPEGSGFYNEQFFGPGTRLTVL.